Listed below are T cell receptor beta chains from one sample, sequenced in a study of blood T cell repertoires in COVID-19. Clones were read by immunoSEQ multiplex PCR, and TCRdb kept only the in-frame ones, dropping some. Of over 150,000 clones listed, about 80% are singletons. The specimen sequenced was peripheral blood. The receptor set was obtained from a man between 70 and 80 years old with active or convalescent COVID-19. Both conserved end residues are part of each CDR3. Each record gives: J gene, V gene, CDR3 protein.

j_call: TRBJ2-1; v_call: TRBV7-2; cdr3_aa: CASSLALAGGHNEQFF
j_call: TRBJ1-5; v_call: TRBV7-8; cdr3_aa: CASSLSPSEQPQHF
j_call: TRBJ1-1; v_call: TRBV30; cdr3_aa: CACWERKTEAFF
j_call: TRBJ2-1; v_call: TRBV4-3; cdr3_aa: CASSQDSGGEQFF
j_call: TRBJ1-2; v_call: TRBV28; cdr3_aa: CASRIRGRVGDYGYTF
j_call: TRBJ2-3; v_call: TRBV5-1; cdr3_aa: CASSFESGTQYF
j_call: TRBJ2-2; v_call: TRBV11-2; cdr3_aa: CASSSYKGAGELFF
j_call: TRBJ2-4; v_call: TRBV5-1; cdr3_aa: CASSLDRNIQYF
j_call: TRBJ2-1; v_call: TRBV27; cdr3_aa: CASSPRTSGNEQFF
j_call: TRBJ1-5; v_call: TRBV30; cdr3_aa: CAWSVGGNDNQPQHF